This note documents a single T cell receptor beta chain sequence. Its antigen is as yet unknown. Primers for the PCR totalled 60 Vbeta and 13 Jbeta. Libraries were prepared by immunoSEQ multiplex PCR; TCRdb keeps only in-frame clonotypes and omits some of them. The sample gives over 150,000 clones, around 81% of which show up once; around 5.2% is in the top ten. These data come from a study of cytomegalovirus exposure and HLA in healthy donors. Findings and caveats of the study: Later work found that TCR association rates differed between HLA loci; DRB1 had the most and HLA-C the fewest. In a later analysis, a genetic analysis reported fewer productive-TCR N-insertions in an Asian-associated ancestry cluster than the cohort average.

The sequencing input was PBMCs. The receptor was isolated from a woman aged 40 to 50 in good health and CMV-seropositive.

In nucleotides, the CDR3 is TGCGCCAGCAGCTTGTCGACAGGGAATGAAAAACTGTTTTTT. Translation: CASSLSTGNEKLFF. The genes are TRBV5-1 and TRBJ1-4, with 7 bases aligning to TRBD1. From germline, CDR1 is SGHRS and CDR2 YFSETQ. The CDR3 totals 14 residues. Unmatched junction bases numbered 2, after V lost 1 base and J lost 5 bases. The variable domain in full, completed from reference TRBV5-1 and TRBJ1-4, reads KAGVTQTPRYLIKTRGQQVTLSCSPISGHRSVSWYQQTPGQGLQFLFEYFSETQRNKGNFPGRFSGRQFSNSRSEMNVSTLELGDSALYLCASSLSTGNEKLFFGSGTQLSVL.